A selection of T cell receptor beta chains follows, all from one sample in a study of a mutant IDH1 vaccine in newly diagnosed glioma. The antigens these receptors bind are not known. Clones were sequenced by immunoSEQ multiplex PCR, and TCRdb holds only the in-frame ones, with some missing. The sample carries 40,000 to 55,000 clones, about three quarters recorded once. Material: PBMCs, obtained from a glioma patient whose treatment included an IDH1 peptide vaccine. These receptors were collected from a middle-aged man with glioma. CDR3s include the opening cysteine and the closing phenylalanine or tryptophan. The D gene is left open where the match is weak. A row's size may be missing; if present it is once, few, many or a size class.

D	V	J	size	length	DNA	CDR3
NA	TRBV12-5	TRBJ1-3	NA	16	TGTGCTAGTGCCTATGGCGGGATTGGATCGGGAAACACCATATATTTT	CASAYGGIGSGNTIYF
NA	TRBV9	TRBJ2-1	few	14	TGTGCCAGCAGCGCGGGCGGGTATGACGGTGAGCAGTTCTTC	CASSAGGYDGEQFF
NA	TRBV6-1	TRBJ1-5	NA	15	TGTGCCAGCAGTGAATTGGATTATAGCAATCAGCCCCAGCATTTT	CASSELDYSNQPQHF
TRBD1	TRBV7-9	TRBJ1-1	NA	16	TGTGCCAGCAGCCAGAGACGACAGGGAGCGGGCACTGAAGCTTTCTTT	CASSQRRQGAGTEAFF
NA	TRBV2	TRBJ1-3	NA	14	TGTGCCAGCAAAGACACACGCTCTGGAAACACCATATATTTT	CASKDTRSGNTIYF
NA	TRBV28	TRBJ2-5	NA	14	TGTGCCAGCAGTTTTTGGCAGGGGAGCAAGACCCAGTACTTC	CASSFWQGSKTQYF
NA	TRBV5-1	TRBJ2-7	NA	14	TGCGCCAGCGGCCCAATGGAGGGTGTCTACGAGCAGTACTTC	CASGPMEGVYEQYF
NA	TRBV5-4	TRBJ2-3	NA	15	TGTGCCAGCAGCCCCAGAGGTACTTCAATGGATACGCAGTATTTT	CASSPRGTSMDTQYF
NA	TRBV27	TRBJ2-1	once	12	TGTGCCAGCAGGGGAACTAAAAATGAGCAGTTCTTC	CASRGTKNEQFF
NA	TRBV28	TRBJ1-1	NA	15	TGTGCCAGCAGTGGGCAGGGGCAGGGGAGGACTGAAGCTTTCTTT	CASSGQGQGRTEAFF
NA	TRBV6-4	TRBJ1-5	few	12	TGTGCCAGCAGGCAGGGTTATCAGCCCCAGCATTTT	CASRQGYQPQHF
NA	TRBV6-5	TRBJ2-1	NA	13	TGTGCCAGCAGCGCCCCAGGGCACAATGAGCAGTTCTTC	CASSAPGHNEQFF
TRBD1	TRBV7-9	TRBJ1-1	few	15	TGTGCCAGCAGCCCATGGACAGGGCGGATCACCGAAGCTTTCTTT	CASSPWTGRITEAFF
NA	TRBV9	TRBJ2-3	NA	13	TGTGCCAGCAGCGGAGGACGGGCAGATACGCAGTATTTT	CASSGGRADTQYF
NA	TRBV9	TRBJ1-4	NA	15	TGTGCCAGCAGCGCCTACGGCGGGTGGTCGGAAAAACTGTTTTTT	CASSAYGGWSEKLFF
NA	TRBV6-6	TRBJ1-4	NA	15	TGTGCCAGCAGCCATGGACGGTCAACTAATGAAAAACTGTTTTTT	CASSHGRSTNEKLFF
TRBD2	TRBV10-1	TRBJ2-1	NA	15	TGCGCCAGCAGTGAGACTAGCGGGAGGGTAGGTGAGCAGTTCTTC	CASSETSGRVGEQFF
NA	TRBV11-2	TRBJ1-1	NA	12	TGTGCCAGCAGCCAGATGAACACTGAAGCTTTCTTT	CASSQMNTEAFF
NA	TRBV5-1	TRBJ2-1	NA	14	TGCGCCAGCAGCCCCGACAGAGCCCTAAATGAGCAGTTCTTC	CASSPDRALNEQFF
NA	TRBV15	TRBJ2-3	once	17	TGTGCCACCAGCAGAGTACCCCTAGCTGCTAGCACAGATACGCAGTATTTT	CATSRVPLAASTDTQYF
NA	TRBV9	TRBJ1-1	few	12	TGTGCCAGCAGCGTTAGCAACACTGAAGCTTTCTTT	CASSVSNTEAFF
NA	TRBV19	TRBJ1-4	few	13	TGTGCCAGTAGTATGGTGGCCGGGCAAAAACTGTTTTTT	CASSMVAGQKLFF
NA	TRBV11-3	TRBJ2-5	once	14	TGTGCCAGCAGCCCCCTCCGGGGGCAAGAGACCCAGTACTTC	CASSPLRGQETQYF
NA	TRBV5-4	TRBJ2-3	NA	17	TGTGCCAGCAGCCCACCCCCCCGGGACCACAGGTGGGATACGCAGTATTTT	CASSPPPRDHRWDTQYF
NA	TRBV11-2	TRBJ1-1	NA	17	TGTGCCAGCAGCGAATCATCCATGGGGGCCTGGGGCACTGAAGCTTTCTTT	CASSESSMGAWGTEAFF
NA	TRBV7-2	TRBJ2-1	NA	14	TGTGCCAGCAGCTTAAAAGGGCTATTAGGGGAGCAGTTCTTC	CASSLKGLLGEQFF
NA	TRBV19	TRBJ1-4	few	14	TGTGCCAGTAGTATATCATGGGATAATGAAAAACTGTTTTTT	CASSISWDNEKLFF
TRBD1	TRBV19	TRBJ2-1	NA	16	TGTGCCAGTAGTGCCGGGACAGATCCCTCCTACAATGAGCAGTTCTTC	CASSAGTDPSYNEQFF
NA	TRBV7-9	TRBJ1-1	few	13	TGTGCCAGCAGCTTAGGAAGGAACACTGAAGCTTTCTTT	CASSLGRNTEAFF
TRBD1	TRBV10-3	TRBJ1-1	NA	13	TGTGCCACGGCCAGGACAGGGAAGACTGAAGCTTTCTTT	CATARTGKTEAFF
NA	TRBV18	TRBJ2-6	NA	19	TGTGCCAGCTCACCACTCCGTATTCGTCACAGGGCTGGGGCCAACGTCCTGACTTTC	CASSPLRIRHRAGANVLTF
NA	TRBV7-2	TRBJ2-5	NA	13	TGTGCCAGCAGGAACCTGGGGGCAGAGACCCAGTACTTC	CASRNLGAETQYF
NA	TRBV5-1	TRBJ2-6	NA	16	TGCGCCAGCAGCCCGTGGTTCAACTCTGGGGCCAACGTCCTGACTTTC	CASSPWFNSGANVLTF
NA	TRBV19	TRBJ1-2	few	12	TGTGCCAGTAGTGCAGGAGACTATGGCTACACCTTC	CASSAGDYGYTF
NA	TRBV4-1	TRBJ2-1	NA	12	TGCGCCAGCAGCTCGACAGTTGGTGAGCAGTTCTTC	CASSSTVGEQFF
NA	TRBV9	TRBJ1-3	once	16	TGTGCCAGCAGCGTCGGAGCAGGGCCCGGAGGAAACACCATATATTTT	CASSVGAGPGGNTIYF